This T cell receptor beta chain was sequenced during a study of cytomegalovirus exposure and HLA in healthy donors. Comments on this clone: The antigen is unknown.

The CDR3 sequence is 14 residues long. Germline V gene data show CDR1 as SGDLS and CDR2 as YYNGEE. The V end lost 2 bases, the J end lost 4 bases, and 12 bases lay between the germline ends. Data came from immunoSEQ multiplex PCR; TCRdb stores just in-frame clones and leaves some out. The table records about 120,000 clones, more than 75% of them present only once. Study results and limitations: Many donors carried some public TCRs, although rarity characterized most TCR sequences. The finding came from a later analysis; first-cohort TCR clusters tended to co-occur in the roughly 110 validation repertoires. Diagnosis of cytomegalovirus status made by the classifier reportedly showed high specificity and sensitivity. The study listed some 160 cytomegalovirus-associated TCR beta chains.

This clonotype was sampled from a woman aged 18 to 35 in good health and CMV-seropositive. The sample comprised PBMCs. The chain uses TRBV9 and TRBJ1-1; perhaps TRBD1 as D (6 bases). The CDR3: CASSVGGAGTEAFF. In DNA form, the CDR3 reads TGTGCCAGCAGCGTGGGGGGGGCGGGCACTGAAGCTTTCTTT.